These 28 T cell receptor beta chains originate from one sample sequenced in a study of cytomegalovirus exposure and HLA in healthy donors. The PCR made use of 60 Vbeta and 13 Jbeta primers. The assay was immunoSEQ multiplex PCR, and TCRdb's table has in-frame clones only and misses some. The sample contains 150,000 to 180,000 clones, about 83% of which appear only once. The sequencing input was PBMCs. These receptors came from a woman aged 40 to 50 in good health and CMV-seronegative.

This clone was counted between two and nine times. The chain links TRBV5-1 to TRBJ1-1, with 7 bases aligning to TRBD1. The CDR3 loop spans 15 amino acids. The germline CDR1 and CDR2 sequences are SGHRS and YFSETQ. V lost 3 bases, J lost 5 bases, and 10 bases stayed unmatched. DNA for the CDR3: TGCGCCAGCAGCTCCCTAAGACAGGGTAGGACTGAAGCTTTCTTT. Translation: CASSSLRQGRTEAFF.

This chain uses TRBV5-4 with TRBJ1-1; D perhaps matches TRBD1 (6 bases). V shed 3 bases and J shed 4 bases, with 16 bases lying between them. Germline lookup yields CDR1 SGHNT and CDR2 YYREEE (reference sequence). The CDR3 consists of 15 residues. CDR3 residues: CASSSGGTGPTEAFF. The CDR3, as DNA: TGTGCCAGCAGCTCTGGGGGCACAGGGCCCACTGAAGCTTTCTTT.

This CDR3 is CASSPSRLAAYEQYF. The CDR3 DNA reads TGTGCCAGCAGCCCGTCAAGACTAGCGGCCTACGAGCAGTACTTC. The rearrangement links TRBV9 to TRBJ2-7; 9 bases map to TRBD2. In germline, CDR1 is SGDLS, CDR2 YYNGEE. V trimming: 4 bases; J trimming: 2 bases; junction bases outside the gene matches: 7. This CDR3 region has 15 residues.

V is TRBV16 and J is TRBJ2-3; D is possibly TRBD1 (6 bases). The V end was cut by 2 bases, the J end by 5 bases, with 11 bases between. This CDR3 is built from 14 residues. Looked up from germline, CDR1 is KGHSY and CDR2 is FQNENV. The CDR3 spells CASSQVQGLDTQYF. CDR3 sequence (DNA): TGTGCCAGCAGCCAAGTTCAGGGGTTAGATACGCAGTATTTT.

This clone was seen only a few times. The chain uses TRBV6-1 and TRBJ2-4, with D unclear. V was clipped by 0 bases and J by 5 bases, with 11 bases between them. The CDR3 loop spans 15 amino acids. The germline V gene has CDR1 MNHNS and CDR2 SASEGT. The CDR3 region is CASSEALAAQNIQYF. CDR3 nucleotide sequence: TGTGCCAGCAGTGAAGCGCTGGCGGCTCAAAACATTCAGTACTTC.

Details on this clone: The identical CDR3 is also encoded by other nucleotide sequences in the sample. The CDR3 sequence is CASSLGTGQETQYF. The CDR3 DNA follows: TGCGCCAGCAGCCTCGGGACTGGTCAAGAGACCCAGTACTTC. J is TRBJ2-5 and V is TRBV5-1, with a tentative D call TRBD2 (6 bases). Per germline, CDR1 SGHRS and CDR2 YFSETQ. Trimming shortened V by 4 bases and J by 2 bases, and 12 bases separated the two germline ends. The CDR3 spans 14 residues.

The chain links TRBV10-3 to TRBJ2-5, with D tentatively TRBD2 (6 bases). V lost 2 bases and J 2 bases, leaving 12 bases between the germline ends. The CDR3 totals 15 residues. Germline V gene data show CDR1 as ENHRY and CDR2 as SYGVKD. CDR3 sequence: CAISEGQGLQETQYF. The CDR3, as DNA: TGTGCCATCAGTGAGGGTCAGGGACTTCAAGAGACCCAGTACTTC.

The V and J genes are TRBV7-9 and TRBJ1-1, with TRBD1 matching over 11 bases. J lost 0 bases, V lost 5 bases, and 14 bases had no gene match. CDR1 and CDR2 from the germline V gene are SEHNR and FQNEAQ (reference sequence). The CDR3 is 19 residues long. CDR3 amino acids: CASSPAWTGGTGLNTEAFF. CDR3 in DNA: TGTGCCAGCAGCCCCGCCTGGACAGGGGGCACAGGATTGAACACTGAAGCTTTCTTT.

This rearrangement joins TRBV5-6 to TRBJ1-5, with D maybe TRBD1 (6 bases). Trimming removed 5 bases at V and 6 bases at J, with 21 bases between. Germline values: CDR1 SGHDT, CDR2 YYEEEE. The CDR3 is 16 amino acids. The CDR3 loop is CASSDGGAGEGQPQHF. For the CDR3, the DNA is TGTGCCAGCAGTGATGGGGGCGCAGGGGAGGGTCAGCCCCAGCATTTT.

The chain joins TRBV5-1 to TRBJ1-4; 8 bases agree with TRBD1. V was pared by 3 bases and J by 7 bases, with 11 bases of the junction left unmatched. This CDR3 has 16 residues. Germline assignment: CDR1 SGHRS and CDR2 YFSETQ. As DNA, the CDR3 is TGCGCCAGCAGCTCTCAGGGGGCGGTCATCGGTGAAAAACTGTTTTTT. The encoded protein is CASSSQGAVIGEKLFF.

Notes on this clone: This is likely a read error, given that the CDR3 carries no conserved phenylalanine or tryptophan at its end. The limits of the CDR3 on the DNA are not certain, so only TCRdb's listed CDR3 is given. The rearrangement links TRBV4-2 to TRBJ1-2; the DNA was not used to check the table's D call, TRBD1. Inclusive of both ends, the CDR3 amounts to 12 amino acids. Germline V lookup: CDR1 LGHNA, CDR2 YNFKEQ. The CDR3 region is CASSRLQGAYPS.

V gene TRBV6-1 combines with J gene TRBJ2-7, with 7 positions matching TRBD2. CDR3 length: 15 amino acids. Unmatched junction bases numbered 7, after V lost 2 bases and J lost 3 bases. Germline CDR1 MNHNS, CDR2 SASEGT. The CDR3 nucleotides are TGTGCCAGCAGTGAATCGGGGGGTGAAAGCTACGAGCAGTACTTC. It specifies CASSESGGESYEQYF.

The genes are TRBV5-1 and TRBJ2-7, with TRBD1 matching 10 bases. V was clipped by 4 bases and J by 4 bases; unmatched bases: 5. Germline assignment: CDR1 SGHRS and CDR2 YFSETQ. The length of the CDR3 is 14 residues. CDR3 in DNA: TGCGCCAGCAGCATGGACAGGGGGAGGTACGAGCAGTACTTC. Translation: CASSMDRGRYEQYF.

This clone was seen just once. V gene TRBV7-9 combines with J gene TRBJ1-2; TRBD1 is a possible D gene (6 bases). Trimming left V 1 base short and J 0 bases short, with 9 bases between. Germline-derived CDR1 and CDR2 are SEHNR and FQNEAQ (reference sequence). CDR3 length: 15 amino acids. The CDR3 sequence: CASSLGRTANYGYTF. The CDR3 bases are TGTGCCAGCAGCTTAGGGAGGACAGCTAACTATGGCTACACCTTC.

The chain joins TRBV7-2 to TRBJ2-7; D not resolved. V shed 1 base and J shed 2 bases, with 3 bases lying between them. From germline, CDR1 is SGHTA and CDR2 FQGNSA. The CDR3 has 12 amino acids. CDR3 bases: TGTGCCAGCAGCTTAGTAGCCTACGAGCAGTACTTC. The encoded protein is CASSLVAYEQYF.

V usage is TRBV15 and J usage is TRBJ1-4; D is unclear. Per germline, CDR1 LNHNV and CDR2 YYDKDF (reference sequence). The germline V and J ends were trimmed by 5 bases and 6 bases, with 16 bases remaining between them. The CDR3 runs 15 residues. The CDR3 spells CATSPDRGMDEKLFF. CDR3 nucleotides: TGTGCCACCAGCCCAGACCGGGGAATGGATGAAAAACTGTTTTTT.

The genes are TRBV5-1 and TRBJ1-6; the D gene is possibly TRBD1 (6 bases). The ends were cut back, 2 bases at V and 7 bases at J, with 16 bases in the middle. The V gene's germline CDR1 is SGHRS and CDR2 YFSETQ. The CDR3 loop spans 16 amino acids. CDR3 sequence reads: CASSLGRTDLNSPLHF. Here the CDR3 DNA reads TGCGCCAGCAGCTTAGGCCGGACAGACTTAAATTCACCCCTCCACTTT.

The V and J genes are TRBV5-1 and TRBJ1-1, with D perhaps TRBD1 (6 bases). V was shortened by 0 bases and J by 0 bases, with 15 bases between the two germline ends. Germline values: CDR1 SGHRS, CDR2 YFSETQ. The CDR3 is 17 amino acids. The CDR3 loop reads CASSLATGSYMNTEAFF. CDR3 nucleotide sequence: TGCGCCAGCAGCTTGGCCACAGGGTCCTACATGAACACTGAAGCTTTCTTT.

This chain's CDR3 is CASSQDGPPDRATNYGYTF. The DNA for the CDR3 is TGCGCCAGCAGCCAAGATGGTCCCCCGGACAGGGCGACTAACTATGGCTACACCTTC. The genes are TRBV4-1 and TRBJ1-2, with 8 bases fitting TRBD1. Losses at the gene ends were 0 bases for V and 0 bases for J; bases not matched to a gene: 12. This CDR3 has 19 amino acids. Germline-derived CDR1 and CDR2 are MGHRA and YSYEKL.

The rearrangement joins TRBV5-5 to TRBJ1-1; no clear D. With 2 bases removed from V and 2 bases from J, the gap between germline ends came to 10 bases. Germline loops: CDR1 SGHKS, CDR2 YYEKEE (reference sequence). CDR3 length: 14 amino acids. CDR3 residues: CASSLADFNTEAFF. The CDR3 nucleotides are TGTGCCAGCAGCTTAGCGGACTTTAACACTGAAGCTTTCTTT. Full variable domain (outside the CDR3, taken from reference TRBV5-5 and TRBJ1-1): DAGVTQSPTHLIKTRGQQVTLRCSPISGHKSVSWYQQVLGQGPQFIFQYYEKEERGRGNFPDRFSARQFPNYSSELNVNALLLGDSALYLCASSLADFNTEAFFGQGTRLTVV.

The chain carries TRBV10-1 and TRBJ1-2; tentatively, D is TRBD1 (6 bases). Trimming removed 0 bases at V and 4 bases at J, with 6 bases between. Germline V gene sequence: CDR1 WNHNN, CDR2 SYGVQD (reference sequence). The CDR3 is made up of 13 amino acids. CDR3 DNA sequence: TGCGCCAGCAGTGAGTCAGGGGGCTATGGCTACACCTTC. Translation: CASSESGGYGYTF.

CDR3 sequence (DNA): TGCGCCAGCAGCCCACGGACTAGCGGGTACCACGAGCAGTACTTC. This translates into CASSPRTSGYHEQYF. This chain links TRBV5-1 with TRBJ2-7; 11 bases align to TRBD2. The trim removed 4 bases at V and 5 bases at J, leaving 8 bases unmatched. Germline CDR1 is SGHRS and CDR2 is YFSETQ. The CDR3 consists of 15 residues.

The V and J genes are TRBV7-2 and TRBJ1-2, with 7 bases that match TRBD1. Trimming removed 5 bases from V and 0 bases from J; junction bases left unmatched: 3. Germline CDR1 and CDR2: SGHTA and FQGNSA. The CDR3 loop spans 14 amino acids. The CDR3 DNA reads as TGTGCCAGCAGCGGGACAGAGGCTAACTATGGCTACACCTTC. This translates into CASSGTEANYGYTF.

The genes are TRBV2 and TRBJ2-1; possible D gene TRBD2, 5 bases. V shed 8 bases and J shed 9 bases, with 8 bases lying between them. CDR1 SNHLY and CDR2 FYNNEI come from the germline V gene. The CDR3 is 10 residues long. CDR3 in DNA: TGTGCCAGCTCGAGGGTTGAGCAGTTCTTC. This gives the protein CASSRVEQFF.

The rearrangement links TRBV19 to TRBJ2-3, with D perhaps matching TRBD1 (5 bases). Trimming removed 7 bases from V and 2 bases from J, with 13 bases in between. The CDR3 is 14 residues long. In germline, CDR1 is LNHDA, CDR2 SQIVND (reference sequence). This CDR3 reads CASKDKGATDTQYF. DNA of the CDR3: TGTGCCAGTAAGGATAAAGGGGCCACAGATACGCAGTATTTT.

This clone was counted a few times. This chain joins TRBV5-1 and TRBJ1-1, with 9 nucleotides matching TRBD1. The length of the CDR3 is 13 residues. Germline CDR1 is SGHRS and CDR2 is YFSETQ. Trimming at V came to 5 bases and at J to 5 bases, leaving 4 bases not matched to a gene. This CDR3 reads CASRPGTGTEAFF. The CDR3 bases are TGCGCCAGCAGGCCCGGGACAGGGACTGAAGCTTTCTTT.

The rearrangement joins TRBV5-1 to TRBJ1-1; 7 bases match TRBD1. The CDR3 has 16 amino acids. Germline CDR1 and CDR2: SGHRS and YFSETQ. Trimming took 4 bases from V and 1 from J; bases not matched to a gene: 10. DNA for the CDR3: TGCGCCAGCAGCCTAGACTACAGGGGATCGAACACTGAAGCTTTCTTT. Translated, it gives CASSLDYRGSNTEAFF.

This clone has just a few counts. This chain uses TRBV11-2 with TRBJ1-2; D perhaps matches TRBD1 (5 bases). Germline assignment: CDR1 SGHAT and CDR2 FQNNGV. The CDR3 sequence is 13 residues long. V was clipped by 3 bases and J by 5 bases, with 10 bases between them. The CDR3 DNA sequence: TGTGCCAGCAGCTTCCCAGGGACTTATGGCTACACCTTC. Translation gives CASSFPGTYGYTF. The full variable domain, rest sourced from reference TRBV11-2 and TRBJ1-2, is EAGVAQSPRYKIIEKRQSVAFWCNPISGHATLYWYQQILGQGPKLLIQFQNNGVVDDSQLPKDRFSAERLKGVDSTLKIQPAKLEDSAVYLCASSFPGTYGYTFGSGTRLTVV.